The sample holds a few counts of the clone carrying this T cell receptor (beta chain). Its specificity is unknown. Sample time point: persistent/refractory GD, antithyroid drugs over 5 years with positive TRAb. Generation of the TCR library employed RNA extracted from PBMCs. The sample belongs to a study of regulatory T cells in long-lasting Graves disease. Overall study findings and caveats: Newly diagnosed patients had higher TCR diversity than persistent Graves' patients did. Persistent disease was associated with favored TRBV28 usage and with favored use of TRBJ1-2 and TRBJ2-5. The sample size was small, and this may have reduced accuracy.

This CDR3 is built from 19 residues. The germline V gene encodes CDR1 LGHDT and CDR2 YNNKEL (reference sequence). The V segment lost 2 bases and the J segment 0 bases; nucleotides outside the gene matches: 9. For TCR beta, libraries came from iRepertoire HTBI primers and Arm-PCR of CDR3 regions. Authors' analysis steps: Gene usage covered 62 TRBV and more than twelve TRBJ segments. TCRdb reanalysed the multiplex PCR reads using MiXCR and keeps one entry per CDR3 protein. The authors' filters were not applied to this entry. The sample shows some 340,000 distinct CDR3 sequences, 20% to 25% of them seen only once.

This chain uses TRBV3-1 with TRBJ2-1, with 11 bases aligning to TRBD2. This sequence was found in a woman aged 40 to 50 with Graves disease. Source: peripheral blood mononuclear cells (PBMCs), taken when the disease was refractory, from a patient treated with antithyroid drugs. CDR3 DNA sequence: TGTGCCAGCAGCCAACCGGGACTAGCGGTTTTAAGCTCCTACAATGAGCAGTTCTTC. This gives the protein CASSQPGLAVLSSYNEQFF.